These 3 T cell receptor beta chains were all obtained from the same sample, sequenced in a study of cytomegalovirus exposure and HLA in healthy donors (dated by TCRdb to about 2017). To prepare the library, the immunoSEQ multiplex PCR assay was applied. A mixture of 60 forward primers for TCR Vbeta segments and 13 reverse primers for TCR Jbeta segments was used in the multiplex PCR. TCRdb retrieved this table from immuneACCESS and kept in-frame rearrangements only. Not all clones are present; in checked studies, unresolved V genes account for under half, and no reason is known for the remainder. In this sample the table shows around 140,000 clones, approximately 80% of which occur a single time. Approximately 9.7% of the sample lies in the top ten. Source material: PBMCs. The receptors shown here come from an older woman in good health and CMV-seropositive.

This chain links TRBV28 with TRBJ2-7; a possible D gene is TRBD1 (6 bases). V was shortened by 4 bases and J by 0 bases, with 10 bases between the two germline ends. Germline lookup yields CDR1 MDHEN and CDR2 SYDVKM. The CDR3 has 14 residues. The CDR3 DNA is TGTGCCAGCAGTTCCTCGGACAGCTCCTACGAGCAGTACTTC. This translates into CASSSSDSSYEQYF.

This clone was observed a single time. The chain uses TRBV18 and TRBJ2-1; D is perhaps TRBD1 (6 bases). The CDR3 is 14 amino acids. V lost 2 bases and J lost 5, with 10 bases in between. Germline V lookup: CDR1 KGHSH, CDR2 LQKENI. The CDR3 bases are TGTGCCAGCTCACCAACGGACAGTCACAATGAGCAGTTCTTC. This sequence encodes CASSPTDSHNEQFF.

The chain recombines TRBV9 with TRBJ2-1, with 8 bases matching TRBD2. This CDR3 has 16 amino acids. The germline V gene has CDR1 SGDLS and CDR2 YYNGEE. V shed 0 bases and J 4 bases; nucleotides not matched to a gene: 6. The CDR3 nucleotides are TGTGCCAGCAGCGTAGAAATAGCGGGGTGGTACAATGAGCAGTTCTTC. It encodes CASSVEIAGWYNEQFF.